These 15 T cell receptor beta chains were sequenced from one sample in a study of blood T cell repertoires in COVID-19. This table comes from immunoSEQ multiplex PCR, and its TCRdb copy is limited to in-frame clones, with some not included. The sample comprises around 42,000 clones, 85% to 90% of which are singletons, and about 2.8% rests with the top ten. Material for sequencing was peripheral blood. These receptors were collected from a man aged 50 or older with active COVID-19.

The CDR3 region has the DNA TGTGCCAGCAGCCGGAGGGTGTACACTGAAGCTTTCTTT. Its translation is CASSRRVYTEAFF. The gene calls are TRBV7-2 and TRBJ1-1, with unresolved D. V was pared by 5 bases and J by 3 bases, with 10 bases between. This CDR3 comprises 13 residues. Looked up from germline, CDR1 is SGHTA and CDR2 is FQGNSA.

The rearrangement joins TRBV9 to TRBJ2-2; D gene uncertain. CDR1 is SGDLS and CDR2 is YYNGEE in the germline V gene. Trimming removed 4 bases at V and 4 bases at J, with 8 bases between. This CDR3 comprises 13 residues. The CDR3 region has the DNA TGTGCCAGCAGCCCGTTCCCCACCGGGGAGCTGTTTTTT. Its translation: CASSPFPTGELFF.

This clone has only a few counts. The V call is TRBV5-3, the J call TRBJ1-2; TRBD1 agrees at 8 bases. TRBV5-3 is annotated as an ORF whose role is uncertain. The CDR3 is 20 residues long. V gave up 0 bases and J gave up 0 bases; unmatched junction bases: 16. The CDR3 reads CARSLARGRVGELANYGYTF. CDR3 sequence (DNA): TGTGCCAGAAGCTTGGCCAGGGGGCGTGTGGGGGAGCTAGCTAACTATGGCTACACCTTC.

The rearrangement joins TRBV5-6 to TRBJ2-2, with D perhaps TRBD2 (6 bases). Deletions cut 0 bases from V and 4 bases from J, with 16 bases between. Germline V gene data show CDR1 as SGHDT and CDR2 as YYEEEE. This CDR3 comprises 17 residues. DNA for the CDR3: TGTGCCAGCAGCTTGGTTGGGGGGAATGGGCTCACCGGGGAGCTGTTTTTT. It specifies CASSLVGGNGLTGELFF.

CDR3 residues: CASSERGGPPYEQYF. CDR3 coding DNA: TGTGCCAGCAGCGAACGGGGGGGCCCACCCTACGAGCAGTACTTC. The rearrangement links TRBV9 to TRBJ2-7; 8 bases align to TRBD2. J gave up 2 bases and V 3 bases, and 7 bases lay outside the gene matches. The germline gives CDR1 SGDLS, CDR2 YYNGEE. This CDR3 is built from 15 residues.

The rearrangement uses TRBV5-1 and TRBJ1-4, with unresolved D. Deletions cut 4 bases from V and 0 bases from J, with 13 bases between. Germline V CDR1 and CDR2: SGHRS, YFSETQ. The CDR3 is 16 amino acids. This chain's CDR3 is CASSPLRVATNEKLFF. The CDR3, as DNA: TGCGCCAGCAGCCCCCTTCGGGTTGCAACTAATGAAAAACTGTTTTTT.

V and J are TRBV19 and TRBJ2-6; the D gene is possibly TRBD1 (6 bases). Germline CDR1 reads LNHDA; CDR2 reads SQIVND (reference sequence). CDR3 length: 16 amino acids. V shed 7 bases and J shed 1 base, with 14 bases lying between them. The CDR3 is CASMAGVESGANVLTF. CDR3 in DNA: TGTGCCAGTATGGCAGGGGTTGAGTCTGGGGCCAACGTCCTGACTTTC.

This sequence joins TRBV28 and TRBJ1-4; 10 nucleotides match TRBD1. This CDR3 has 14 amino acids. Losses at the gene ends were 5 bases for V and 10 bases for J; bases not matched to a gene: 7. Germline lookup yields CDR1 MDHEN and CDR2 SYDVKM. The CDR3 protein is CASSMGQGRGKLFF. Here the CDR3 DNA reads TGTGCCAGCAGTATGGGACAGGGGAGAGGAAAACTGTTTTTT.

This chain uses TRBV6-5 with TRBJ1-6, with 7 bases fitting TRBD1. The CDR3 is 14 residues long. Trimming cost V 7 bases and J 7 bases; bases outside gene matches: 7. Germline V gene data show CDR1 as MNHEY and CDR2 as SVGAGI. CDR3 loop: CASTTQGGNSPLHF. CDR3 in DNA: TGTGCCAGCACCACCCAGGGGGGAAATTCACCCCTCCACTTT.

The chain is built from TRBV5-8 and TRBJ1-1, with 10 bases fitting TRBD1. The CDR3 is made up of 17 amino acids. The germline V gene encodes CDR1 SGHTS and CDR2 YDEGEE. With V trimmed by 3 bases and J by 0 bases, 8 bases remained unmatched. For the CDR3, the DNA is TGTGCCAGCAGCTCTTACCGGGACAGGGGCATGAACACTGAAGCTTTCTTT. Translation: CASSSYRDRGMNTEAFF. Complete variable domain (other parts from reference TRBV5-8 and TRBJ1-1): EAGVTQSPTHLIKTRGQQATLRCSPISGHTSVYWYQQALGLGLQFLLWYDEGEERNRGNFPPRFSGRQFPNYSSELNVNALELEDSALYLCASSSYRDRGMNTEAFFGQGTRLTVV.

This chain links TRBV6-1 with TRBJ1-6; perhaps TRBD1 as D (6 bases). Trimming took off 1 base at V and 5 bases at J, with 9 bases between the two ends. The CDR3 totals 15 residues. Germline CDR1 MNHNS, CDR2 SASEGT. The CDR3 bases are TGTGCCAGCAGTGAAGAGGCAGGGGATAATTCACCCCTCCACTTT. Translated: CASSEEAGDNSPLHF.

This chain's CDR3 is CASSAVTTTGELFF. The CDR3 DNA follows: TGTGCCAGCAGTGCTGTGACAACCACCGGGGAGCTGTTTTTT. This chain connects TRBV2 to TRBJ2-2; no clear D gene. CDR1 is SNHLY, CDR2 FYNNEI, per germline. Deletions cut 4 bases from V and 4 bases from J, with 10 bases between. The CDR3 contains 14 residues.

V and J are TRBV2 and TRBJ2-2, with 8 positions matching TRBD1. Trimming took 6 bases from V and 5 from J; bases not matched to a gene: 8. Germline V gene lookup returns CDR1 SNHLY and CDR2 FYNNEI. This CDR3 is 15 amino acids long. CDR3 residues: CASRIDRGETGELFF. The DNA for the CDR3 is TGTGCCAGCAGGATTGACAGGGGTGAGACCGGGGAGCTGTTTTTT.

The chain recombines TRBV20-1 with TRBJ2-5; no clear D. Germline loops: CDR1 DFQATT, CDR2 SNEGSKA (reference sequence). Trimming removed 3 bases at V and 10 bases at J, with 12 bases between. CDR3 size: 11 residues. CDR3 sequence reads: CSASMASRQYF. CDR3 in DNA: TGCAGTGCTAGTATGGCTAGTCGCCAGTACTTC.

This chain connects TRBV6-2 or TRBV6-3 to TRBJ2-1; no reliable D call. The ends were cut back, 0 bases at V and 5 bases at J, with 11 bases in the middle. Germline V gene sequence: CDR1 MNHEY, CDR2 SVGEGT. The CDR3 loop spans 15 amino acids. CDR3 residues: CASSYSSRRNNEQFF. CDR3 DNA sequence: TGTGCCAGCAGTTACTCGAGTCGCAGGAACAATGAGCAGTTCTTC.